This T cell receptor beta chain was identified during a study of shared clonotypes between healthy human individuals. Some clones are missing from TCRdb's copy, which holds only in-frame ones; the method was immunoSEQ multiplex PCR. The sample holds 850,000 to 1,200,000 clones; around 76% are singletons and the top ten take around 1.5%. On this clone itself: The antigen is undetermined.

The V gene end was trimmed by 4 bases and the J gene end by 3 bases; junction bases not matched to a gene: 4. This CDR3 contains 14 residues. The germline gives CDR1 MNHEY, CDR2 SMNVEV (reference sequence). Study-wide findings and caveats: Between four donors, naive CD4 clonotypes were shared at a level of about 5%. Sequencing depth was a factor that was expected to affect clonotype sharing among donors.

The TCR sequence derives from a man younger than 35 in good health. The V and J genes are TRBV27 and TRBJ1-2, with 8 nucleotides matching TRBD1. Sequencing input: memory CD4+ T cells sorted from blood. Regarding subset: CD45RA-negative fraction. In DNA, the CDR3 is TGTGCCAGCAGTTCGCAGGGGGCTTACTATGGCTACACCTTC. It codes for CASSSQGAYYGYTF.